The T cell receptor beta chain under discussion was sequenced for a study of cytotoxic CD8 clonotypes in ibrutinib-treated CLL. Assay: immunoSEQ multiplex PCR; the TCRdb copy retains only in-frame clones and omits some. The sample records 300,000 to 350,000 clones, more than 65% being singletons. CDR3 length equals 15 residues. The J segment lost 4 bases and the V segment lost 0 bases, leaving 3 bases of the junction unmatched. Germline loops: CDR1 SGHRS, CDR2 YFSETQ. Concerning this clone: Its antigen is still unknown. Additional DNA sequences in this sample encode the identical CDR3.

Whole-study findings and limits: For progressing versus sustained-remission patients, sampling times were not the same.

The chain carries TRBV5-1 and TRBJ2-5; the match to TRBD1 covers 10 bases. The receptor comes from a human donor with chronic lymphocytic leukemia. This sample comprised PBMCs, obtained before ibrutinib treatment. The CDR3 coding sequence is TGCGCCAGCAGCTTGGGGGACAGGGGCCGAGAGACCCAGTACTTC. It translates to CASSLGDRGRETQYF. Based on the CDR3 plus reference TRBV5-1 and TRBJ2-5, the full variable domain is KAGVTQTPRYLIKTRGQQVTLSCSPISGHRSVSWYQQTPGQGLQFLFEYFSETQRNKGNFPGRFSGRQFSNSRSEMNVSTLELGDSALYLCASSLGDRGRETQYFGPGTRLLVL.